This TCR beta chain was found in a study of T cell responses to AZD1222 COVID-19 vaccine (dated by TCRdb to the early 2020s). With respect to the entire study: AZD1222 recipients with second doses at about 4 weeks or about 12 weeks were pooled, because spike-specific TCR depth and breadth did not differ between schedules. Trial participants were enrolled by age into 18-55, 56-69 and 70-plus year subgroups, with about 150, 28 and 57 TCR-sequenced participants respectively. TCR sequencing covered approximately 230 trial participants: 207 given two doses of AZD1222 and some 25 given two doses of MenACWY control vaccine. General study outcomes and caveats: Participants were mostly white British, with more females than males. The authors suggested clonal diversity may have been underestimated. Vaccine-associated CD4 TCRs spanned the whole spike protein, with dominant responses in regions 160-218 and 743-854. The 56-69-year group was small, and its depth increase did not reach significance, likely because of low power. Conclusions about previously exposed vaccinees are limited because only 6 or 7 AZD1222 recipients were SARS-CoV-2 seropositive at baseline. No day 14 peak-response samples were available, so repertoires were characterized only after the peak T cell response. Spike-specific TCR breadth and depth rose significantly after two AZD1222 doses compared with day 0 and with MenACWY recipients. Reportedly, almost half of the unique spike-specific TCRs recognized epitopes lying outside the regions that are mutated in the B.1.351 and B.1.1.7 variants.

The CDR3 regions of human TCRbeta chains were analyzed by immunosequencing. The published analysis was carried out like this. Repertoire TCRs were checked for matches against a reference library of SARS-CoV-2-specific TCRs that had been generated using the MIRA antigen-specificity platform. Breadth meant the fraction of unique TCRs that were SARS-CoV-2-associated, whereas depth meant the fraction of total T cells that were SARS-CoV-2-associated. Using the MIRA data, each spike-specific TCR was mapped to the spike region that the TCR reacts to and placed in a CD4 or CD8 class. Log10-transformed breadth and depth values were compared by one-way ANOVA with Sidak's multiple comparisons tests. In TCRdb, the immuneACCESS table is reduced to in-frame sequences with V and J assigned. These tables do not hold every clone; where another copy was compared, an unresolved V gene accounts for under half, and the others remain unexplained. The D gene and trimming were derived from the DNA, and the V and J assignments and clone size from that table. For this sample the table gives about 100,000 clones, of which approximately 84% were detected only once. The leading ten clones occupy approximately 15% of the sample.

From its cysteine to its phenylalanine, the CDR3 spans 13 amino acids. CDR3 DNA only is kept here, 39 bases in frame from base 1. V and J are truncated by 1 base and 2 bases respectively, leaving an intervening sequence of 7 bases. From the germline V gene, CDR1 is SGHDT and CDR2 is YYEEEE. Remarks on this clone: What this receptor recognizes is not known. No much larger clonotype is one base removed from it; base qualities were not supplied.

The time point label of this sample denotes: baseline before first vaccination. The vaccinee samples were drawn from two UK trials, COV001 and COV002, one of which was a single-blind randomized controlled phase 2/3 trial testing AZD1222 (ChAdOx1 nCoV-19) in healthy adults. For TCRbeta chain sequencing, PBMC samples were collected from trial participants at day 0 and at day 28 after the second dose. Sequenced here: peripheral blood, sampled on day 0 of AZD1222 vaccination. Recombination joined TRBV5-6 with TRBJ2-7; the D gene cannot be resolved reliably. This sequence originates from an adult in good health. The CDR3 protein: CASSLSGTYEQYF. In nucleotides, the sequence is TGTGCCAGCAGCTTGTCCGGCACCTACGAGCAGTACTTC.